This T cell receptor (beta chain) was retrieved from a study of T-cell reconstitution after alpha-beta-depleted transplantation in children. Study-wide points: Reportedly, roughly two months post-transplant, alpha-beta T cells arose from several hundred expanded graft clones. Counts and diversity of T cells one year after transplant came mostly from newly produced T cells. Surviving recipient T cells and thymic progenitors produced the high day-60 TCRbeta diversity seen in some patients.

This clonotype was seen repeatedly, ten times or more. Its antigen is not identified. Preparing the TCRbeta library involved the use of unique molecular identifiers. Using its own MiXCR run on the PCR reads, TCRdb lists one record per CDR3 protein. The sample lists about 260,000 distinct CDR3 sequences; around a tenth were seen once. Deletions cut 0 bases from V and 0 bases from J, with 12 bases between. CDR3 length equals 17 residues. Per germline, CDR1 SGHRS and CDR2 YFSETQ. The chain has TRBV5-1 and TRBJ2-2; D remains ambiguous. Sample: peripheral blood, taken 180 days after TCRalphabeta/CD19-depleted stem cell transplant. The sequence came from a male patient between 2 and 10 years old who had a stem cell transplant for chronic granulomatous disease, so the T cells may come from the graft donor. Here the CDR3 reads CASSLAGRLANTGELFF. CDR3 sequence (DNA): TGCGCCAGCAGCTTGGCCGGGCGCCTCGCGAACACCGGGGAGCTGTTTTTT.